A selection of T cell receptor beta chains follows, all from one sample in a study of CD8+ T cells in alopecia areata. The table came from immunoSEQ multiplex PCR; TCRdb's copy has only in-frame clones and leaves some out. The sample gives approximately 40,000 clones, around half of which show up once; more than 1.5% is in the top ten. Input material: CD4+ Tregs sorted from blood. Receptors were obtained from a human donor with alopecia areata. Both conserved end residues are part of each CDR3. A D gene is named only where the DNA matches it firmly. Size is omitted from some rows. Given values are once, few, many or a class for expanded clones.

TRBV9	TRBJ2-2	.	once	TGTGCCAGCAGCGCGCCGGGACCCCACACCGGGGAGCTGTTTTTT	CASSAPGPHTGELFF
TRBV7-2	TRBJ1-1	TRBD1	.	TGTGCCAGCAGCCGGGACAGACGGGGGAACACTGAAGCTTTCTTT	CASSRDRRGNTEAFF
TRBV7-2	TRBJ2-3	.	few	TGTGCCAGCAGCGCGCAGGGGTGGGATACGCAGTATTTT	CASSAQGWDTQYF
TRBV6-5	TRBJ2-5	TRBD2	once	TGTGCCAGCAGCCCAAATCTAGCGGCCCAAGAGACCCAGTACTTC	CASSPNLAAQETQYF
TRBV18	TRBJ1-2	.	few	TGTGCCAGCTCACCTTACGCAATGCACTGGGATGTTTCTAACTATGGCTACACCTTC	CASSPYAMHWDVSNYGYTF
TRBV9	TRBJ2-2	TRBD1	.	TGTGCCAGCAGCGGACAGGGGAGGGGGGAGCTGTTTTTT	CASSGQGRGELFF
TRBV7-3	TRBJ2-3	.	few	TGTGCCAGCAGCTTTCTTGGCGGGGGCACAGATACGCAGTATTTT	CASSFLGGGTDTQYF
TRBV7-9	TRBJ2-3	.	few	TGTGCCAGCAGAACCGGGAACACAGATACGCAGTATTTT	CASRTGNTDTQYF
TRBV29-1	TRBJ1-2	.	.	TGCAGCGTTGAAATCCAGGGTACATATGGCTACACCTTC	CSVEIQGTYGYTF
TRBV18	TRBJ1-2	TRBD1	once	TGTGCCAGCTCATCAGAAGCAGGGGGCGGTTTGAACGGCTACACCTTC	CASSSEAGGGLNGYTF
TRBV4-2	TRBJ1-1	.	.	TGTGCCAGCAGCCAGACAGGATCGGACACTGAAGCTTTCTTT	CASSQTGSDTEAFF
TRBV28	TRBJ1-4	TRBD1	.	TGTGCCAGCGGGGGCGGACAGGGTTACGAAAAACTGTTTTTT	CASGGGQGYEKLFF
TRBV5-1	TRBJ1-2	TRBD1	.	TGCGCCAGCAGCTCGGGACAGGGTGGCTACACCTTC	CASSSGQGGYTF
TRBV6-6	TRBJ2-1	.	few	TGTGCCAGCAGTGGGGGAACCTACAATGAGCAGTTCTTC	CASSGGTYNEQFF
TRBV20-1	TRBJ2-7	TRBD1	once	TGCAGTGCTGACAGGGGAGACGAGCAGTACTTC	CSADRGDEQYF
TRBV7-2	TRBJ2-4	.	few	TGTGCCAGCAGCTTAGTCCTAGCTGTAGCCAAAAACATTCAGTACTTC	CASSLVLAVAKNIQYF
TRBV29-1	TRBJ1-6	.	once	TGCAGCGTTGCAACAGGGTTGAATTCACCCCTCCACTTT	CSVATGLNSPLHF
TRBV7-8	TRBJ2-3	.	few	TGTGCCAGCAGCTTAGCGGGGGACGGGGTCAGGGCAGATACGCAGTATTTT	CASSLAGDGVRADTQYF
TRBV7-2	TRBJ2-1	.	.	TGTGCCAGCAGCGTACAGGGTGAATCCTACAATGAGCAGTTCTTC	CASSVQGESYNEQFF
TRBV28	TRBJ1-2	.	.	TGTGCCAGCAGTTTGCCGGGCCTGACAAACTATGGCTACACCTTC	CASSLPGLTNYGYTF
TRBV5-6	TRBJ2-6	.	.	TGTGCCAGCAGCTTGTTTCAGGGAAGGACTGGGGCCAACGTCCTGACTTTC	CASSLFQGRTGANVLTF
TRBV7-2	TRBJ1-1	TRBD1	.	TGTGCCAGCAGTTACAGGGGGAACACTGAAGCTTTCTTT	CASSYRGNTEAFF
TRBV5-1	TRBJ2-5	.	.	TGCGCCAGCAGCTGGGGACCCCGTGAGAGAAAGACCCAGTACTTC	CASSWGPRERKTQYF
TRBV5-1	TRBJ2-3	.	.	TGCGCCAGCAGCCCTGTGGGGGCAGATACGCAGTATTTT	CASSPVGADTQYF
TRBV18	TRBJ2-3	TRBD2	.	TGTGCCAGCTCACCTCCACTAGCGGGGGCAGATACGCAGTATTTT	CASSPPLAGADTQYF
TRBV29-1	TRBJ2-1	.	.	TGCAGCGTTGCGAGAAGACTGAGCTCCTACAATGAGCAGTTCTTC	CSVARRLSSYNEQFF
TRBV9	TRBJ2-3	TRBD2	.	TGTGCCAGCAGCGTAAGTAGCTCGACTAGCGGGACCCTCGATACGCAGTATTTT	CASSVSSSTSGTLDTQYF